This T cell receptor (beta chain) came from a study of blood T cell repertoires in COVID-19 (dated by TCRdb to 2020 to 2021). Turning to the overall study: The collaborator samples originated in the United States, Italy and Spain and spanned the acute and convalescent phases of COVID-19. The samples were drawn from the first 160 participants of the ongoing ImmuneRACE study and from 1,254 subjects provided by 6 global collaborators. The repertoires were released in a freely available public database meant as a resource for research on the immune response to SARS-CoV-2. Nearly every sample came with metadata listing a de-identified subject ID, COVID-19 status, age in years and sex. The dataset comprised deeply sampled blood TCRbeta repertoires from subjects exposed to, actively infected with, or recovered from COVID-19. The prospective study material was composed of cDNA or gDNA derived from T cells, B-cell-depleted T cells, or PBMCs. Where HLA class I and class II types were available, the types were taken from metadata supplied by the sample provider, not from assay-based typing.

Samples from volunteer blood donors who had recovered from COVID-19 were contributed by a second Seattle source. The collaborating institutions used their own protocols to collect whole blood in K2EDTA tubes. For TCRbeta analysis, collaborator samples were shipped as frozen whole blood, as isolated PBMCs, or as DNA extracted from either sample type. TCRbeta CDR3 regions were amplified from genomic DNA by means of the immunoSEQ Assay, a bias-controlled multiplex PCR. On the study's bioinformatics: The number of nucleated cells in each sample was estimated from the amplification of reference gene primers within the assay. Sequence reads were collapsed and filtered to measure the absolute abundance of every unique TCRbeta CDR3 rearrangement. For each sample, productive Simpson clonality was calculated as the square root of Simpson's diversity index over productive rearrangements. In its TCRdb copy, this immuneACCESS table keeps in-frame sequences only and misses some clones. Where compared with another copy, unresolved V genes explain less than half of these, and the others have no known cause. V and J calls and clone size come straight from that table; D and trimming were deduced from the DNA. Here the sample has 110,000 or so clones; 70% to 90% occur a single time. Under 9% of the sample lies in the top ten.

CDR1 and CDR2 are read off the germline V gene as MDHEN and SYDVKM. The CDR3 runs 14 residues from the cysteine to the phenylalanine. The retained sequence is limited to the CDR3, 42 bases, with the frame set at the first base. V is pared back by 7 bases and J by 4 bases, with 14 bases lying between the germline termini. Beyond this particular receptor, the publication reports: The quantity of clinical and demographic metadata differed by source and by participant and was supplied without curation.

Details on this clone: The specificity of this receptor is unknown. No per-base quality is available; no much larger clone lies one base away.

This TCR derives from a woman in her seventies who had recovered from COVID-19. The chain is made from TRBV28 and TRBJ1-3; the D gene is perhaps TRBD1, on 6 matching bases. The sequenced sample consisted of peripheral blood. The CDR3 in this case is CASTGGGLGNTIYF. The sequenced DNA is TGTGCCAGCACCGGGGGGGGGCTCGGAAACACCATATATTTT.